One TCR beta chain is described in this entry. Its antigen is undetermined. This CDR3 has 16 residues. Germline CDR1 is MNHNY and CDR2 is SVGAGI (reference sequence). V lost 4 bases to trimming and J lost 7 bases; unmatched junction nucleotides: 10. The data were taken from a study of T cell responses to AZD1222 COVID-19 vaccine. General observations from the study: Only a handful of people who got AZD1222 tested seropositive at baseline.

Profiling relied on immunoSEQ multiplex PCR, and the TCRdb table lists in-frame clones only, not all of them. Seen here are about 120,000 clones, about 90% observed once, and the top ten hold 8.4%. The chain couples TRBV6-6 to TRBJ1-6, with TRBD1 identical over 7 bases. The clonotype originates from an adult in good health. Material: peripheral blood, obtained on day 0 of AZD1222 vaccination. The CDR3 region has the DNA TGTGCCAGCAGTTCCCCGACAGGGACGGGAAATTCACCCCTCCACTTT. This translates into CASSSPTGTGNSPLHF.